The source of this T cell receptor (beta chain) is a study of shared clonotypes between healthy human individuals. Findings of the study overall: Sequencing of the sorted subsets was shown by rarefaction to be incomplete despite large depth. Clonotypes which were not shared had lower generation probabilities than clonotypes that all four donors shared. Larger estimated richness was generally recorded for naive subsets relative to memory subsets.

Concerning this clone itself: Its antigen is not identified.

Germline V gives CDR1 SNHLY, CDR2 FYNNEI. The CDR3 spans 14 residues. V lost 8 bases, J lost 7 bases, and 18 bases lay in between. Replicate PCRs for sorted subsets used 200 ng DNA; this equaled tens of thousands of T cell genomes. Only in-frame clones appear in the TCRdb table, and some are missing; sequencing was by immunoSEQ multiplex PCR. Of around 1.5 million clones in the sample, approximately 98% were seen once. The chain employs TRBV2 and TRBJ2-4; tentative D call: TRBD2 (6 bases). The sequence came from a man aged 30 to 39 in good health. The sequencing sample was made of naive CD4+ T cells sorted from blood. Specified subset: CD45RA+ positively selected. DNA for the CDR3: TGTGCCAGCCTGGGGGGACGGGGTCCGAACATTCAGTACTTC. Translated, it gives CASLGGRGPNIQYF.